This TCR beta chain emerged from a study of OX40 agonist ivuxolimab in advanced cancers. General observations from the study: More expanded clones were found, on average, in CD8+ than in CD4+ T cells.

Notes on this clone: The antigen is unknown.

Germline-derived CDR1 and CDR2 are SGDLS and YYNGEE. CDR3 length: 15 amino acids. The V segment lost 4 bases and the J segment 3 bases; nucleotides outside the gene matches: 6. Using immunoSEQ multiplex PCR, the repertoire was profiled, and TCRdb retains in-frame clones only, with some absent. Among tens of thousands of clones listed, roughly 90% were seen once. The sequence came from an adult with an advanced solid tumor such as melanoma, head and neck, liver or kidney cancer. Specimen: CD4+ or CD8+ T cells sorted from blood, collected in a trial of the OX40 agonist ivuxolimab. The chain links TRBV9 to TRBJ2-2, with TRBD1 matching over 7 bases. The CDR3: CASSPRQGHTGELFF. CDR3 DNA sequence: TGTGCCAGCAGCCCACGACAGGGCCACACCGGGGAGCTGTTTTTT.